Here is one T cell receptor beta chain with its context. Its antigen is not identified. The CDR3 spans 14 residues. Germline CDR1 SGHDT, CDR2 YYEEEE. V lost 5 bases and J 1 base, leaving 11 bases between the germline ends. This record comes from a study of T cell responses to AZD1222 COVID-19 vaccine. Overall study findings and caveats: There were repertoire samples only from the period after the peak T cell response. With two AZD1222 doses given, Spike-specific TCR breadth and depth both rose. Reports indicate that nearly half of spike-specific TCRs are directed at unmutated variant regions. Among vaccine-associated CD4 TCRs, coverage spanned spike, with dominance at 160-218 and 743-854.

This table comes from immunoSEQ multiplex PCR, and its TCRdb copy is limited to in-frame clones, with some not included. The sample lists 150,000 or so clones, more than 80% occurring once. Sequences were derived from peripheral blood, sampled on day 0 of AZD1222 vaccination. V usage is TRBV5-6 and J usage is TRBJ2-3, with D tentatively TRBD2 (5 bases). This receptor was identified in an adult in good health. The DNA for the CDR3 is TGTGCCAGCAGGAGAAGCGGAGGCACAGATACGCAGTATTTT. This translates into CASRRSGGTDTQYF.